Described below is a single T cell receptor beta chain sequence and its context. TCRdb passed the reads through MiXCR, listing each CDR3 protein once. Among fewer than 200,000 distinct CDR3 sequences listed, approximately 15% were seen once. The source of the sample is a study of T cell repertoires in cytomegalovirus infection. Trimming cost V 1 base and J 4 bases, with 14 bases left between them. Germline V gene sequence: CDR1 MNHEY, CDR2 SVGAGI. The CDR3 is 17 amino acids. This sequence originates from a human donor in good health (CMV status not recorded). Some clones in this sample may be carry-over from other donors' samples. This rearrangement joins TRBV6-5 to TRBJ2-6, with D possibly being TRBD1 (6 bases). Sequencing used PBMCs. CDR3 bases: TGTGCCAGCAGTTACTTTCAGGGGCAGGGGGGGGCCAACGTCCTGACTTTC. It codes for CASSYFQGQGGANVLTF.